A single sample is the source of the 31 T cell receptor beta chains below, sequenced in a study of tumor and adjacent non-tumor tissue in lung cancer. A modified ARM-PCR protocol with three rounds of nested PCR amplified TCRbeta. TCRdb used MiXCR to reprocess the multiplex PCR reads, holding one entry per CDR3 protein. The sample lists roughly 74,000 distinct CDR3 sequences, over 65% seen once, with around two fifths in the top ten. This sample's RNA came from whole unsorted tissue. The normal lung tissue was taken more than 3 cm from the tumor edge. Sequencing used distant non-tumor lung tissue. All receptors come from a man aged 70-80 years with non-small cell lung cancer.

This clonotype was counted a few times. This chain links TRBV14 with TRBJ2-7; maybe TRBD2 (5 bases). Looked up from germline, CDR1 is SGHDN and CDR2 is FVKESK. V was pared by 2 bases and J by 4 bases, with 18 bases between. CDR3 size: 16 residues. Written as DNA, the CDR3 is TGTGCCAGCAGCCAACGTGAAGGGAGACTCTCATACGAGCAGTACTTC. It specifies CASSQREGRLSYEQYF. Variable domain in full (rest from reference TRBV14 and TRBJ2-7): EAGVTQFPSHSVIEKGQTVTLRCDPISGHDNLYWYRRVMGKEIKFLLHFVKESKQDESGMPNNRFLAERTGGTYSTLKVQPAELEDSGVYFCASSQREGRLSYEQYFGPGTRLTVT.

On this clonotype: Germline and junction disagree at one end, which may indicate a read error. This chain connects TRBV24-1 to TRBJ2-1, with D perhaps TRBD2 (6 bases). The CDR3 totals 14 residues. Germline V gives CDR1 KGHDR, CDR2 SFDVKD. CDR3 sequence: CATSVFGGVNEHFF. In DNA, the CDR3 is TGTGCCACCAGTGTATTCGGGGGAGTGAATGAGCATTTCTTC.

V and J are TRBV20-1 and TRBJ1-5; 7 nucleotides match TRBD1. CDR3 length equals 15 residues. V shed 8 bases and J 4 bases; nucleotides not matched to a gene: 14. From germline, CDR1 is DFQATT and CDR2 SNEGSKA (reference sequence). CDR3 protein: CSTDPDREENQPQHF. CDR3 nucleotides: TGCAGTACTGACCCAGACAGGGAGGAGAATCAGCCCCAGCATTTT.

V is TRBV11-2 and J is TRBJ2-1, with a possible D match to TRBD1 (6 bases). This CDR3 comprises 15 residues. V lost 4 bases and J lost 10, with 20 bases in between. The germline V gene encodes CDR1 SGHAT and CDR2 FQNNGV. CDR3 nucleotides: TGTGCCAGCAGCTCTCAGGGGCAGACGGTGGGGGAGCAGTTCTTC. Amino acids: CASSSQGQTVGEQFF.

A word on this clonotype: Being one base from a much bigger clone, this may be a read error. CDR3 in DNA: TGCACCAGCAGCCAAGCGGGTGGAGGGGTTGGAGGAGAGACCCAGTACTTC. Translation gives CTSSQAGGGVGGETQYF. This chain uses TRBV4-1 with TRBJ2-5; tentatively, D is TRBD2 (6 bases). Germline V gene data show CDR1 as MGHRA and CDR2 as YSYEKL. The CDR3 has 17 residues.

The chain combines TRBV28 with TRBJ2-5; TRBD1 might be the D (6 bases). The CDR3 covers 14 residues. Germline V lookup: CDR1 MDHEN, CDR2 SYDVKM. With 2 bases removed from V and 5 bases from J, the gap between germline ends came to 12 bases. DNA for the CDR3: TGTGCCAGCAGTTTACGAGACAGGTCGGAGACCCAGTACTTC. As protein: CASSLRDRSETQYF.

A word on this clonotype: The final CDR3 position lacks the conserved phenylalanine or tryptophan, pointing to a likely read error. The chain is built from TRBV28 and TRBJ1-2; unclear D gene. V was cut by 9 bases and J by 6 bases, with 20 bases left in between. Germline-derived CDR1 and CDR2 are MDHEN and SYDVKM. This CDR3 comprises 14 residues. In nucleotides, the CDR3 is TGTGCCAGTCACGATTCAGGCACACGCAATGGCTACACCATC. Encoded protein: CASHDSGTRNGYTI.

V usage is TRBV11-2 and J usage is TRBJ1-2; 7 bases agree with TRBD1. Germline assignment: CDR1 SGHAT and CDR2 FQNNGV. The CDR3 runs to 14 residues. J gave up 5 bases and V 7 bases, and 10 bases lay outside the gene matches. The CDR3 here is CASNVQGGEYGYTF. The CDR3 DNA reads as TGTGCCAGCAACGTTCAGGGGGGGGAGTATGGCTACACCTTC.

The chain couples TRBV6-5 to TRBJ2-6; 12 bases align to TRBD1. CDR3 length: 17 amino acids. With 7 bases clipped from V and 9 bases from J, the junction kept 13 bases outside the gene matches. Germline lookup yields CDR1 MNHEY and CDR2 SVGAGI. CDR3 loop: CASISGTGGSGINVLTF. The DNA of the CDR3 is TGTGCCAGCATTTCCGGGACAGGGGGCTCTGGGATCAACGTCCTGACTTTC.

Concerning this clonotype: At one boundary the junction diverges from the germline segment, which might be a read error. The chain joins TRBV11-2 to TRBJ1-6; 7 positions agree with TRBD1. CDR3 length equals 18 residues. The germline CDR1 and CDR2 sequences are SGHAT and FQNNGV. Written as DNA, the CDR3 is TGTGCCAGCACCTCACGACAGGGAGGAAGTTCCTATAATTCACCCCTCCAATTT. This encodes CASTSRQGGSSYNSPLQF.

Concerning this clonotype itself: One junction end does not reproduce the germline sequence, and a read error may be involved. J is TRBJ1-6 and V is TRBV28; D ambiguous. CDR1 is MDHEN and CDR2 is SYDVKM in the germline V gene. This CDR3 spans 20 amino acids. The CDR3 spells CASSPTWQFYHNFGNSPLHF. For the CDR3, the DNA is TGTGCCAGCAGTCCTACCTGGCAGTTTTATCATAACTTCGGTAATTCACCCCTCCACTTC.

Turning to this clonotype: A read error is possible here, since a much larger clone lies one base away. The V call is TRBV11-2, the J call TRBJ1-1, with no clear D. Looked up from germline, CDR1 is SGHAT and CDR2 is FQNNGV. This CDR3 region has 14 residues. CDR3 amino acids: CASILGFTATEAFF. CDR3 coding DNA: TGTGCCAGCATCTTAGGGTTCACAGCGACGGAAGCTTTCTTT.

Notes on this clonotype: An end of the junction does not agree with germline; a read error may underlie this. The chain has TRBV12-3 or TRBV12-4 and TRBJ2-7, with 12 nucleotides matching TRBD2. This CDR3 has 15 residues. The CDR3 spells CACSTTSGRTYEQYF. The CDR3 DNA reads as TGCGCCTGCAGCACGACTAGCGGGAGAACCTACGAACAGTACTTC.

On this clonotype: Since the CDR3 does not end with the conserved phenylalanine or tryptophan, this likely comes from a read error. The V gene is TRBV12-3 or TRBV12-4, the J gene TRBJ1-2; 7 nucleotides agree with TRBD1. The V gene end was trimmed by 6 bases and the J gene end by 2 bases; junction bases not matched to a gene: 12. The CDR3 covers 16 residues. CDR3 region: CASSLQRTGWNYGYTI. The CDR3 nucleotides are TGTGCCAGCAGCTTACAAAGGACAGGTTGGAACTATGGCTACACCATC.

Comments on this clonotype: A read error may produce the germline difference seen at one junction end. The gene calls are TRBV5-8 and TRBJ2-7, with 9 nucleotides matching TRBD2. There are 15 residues in the CDR3. Germline CDR1 and CDR2: SGHTS and YDEGEE. CDR3 DNA: TGTGCCATCAGCTTTGGGGGACTAGCAATTCAGGAGCAGTGCTTC. Its translation is CAISFGGLAIQEQCF.

In the case of this clonotype: The junction shows a germline mismatch at one end, possibly a read error. This chain uses TRBV29-1 with TRBJ2-1, with D maybe TRBD2 (5 bases). Germline values: CDR1 SQVTM, CDR2 ANQGSEA. The CDR3 runs 13 residues. As DNA, the CDR3 is TGCAGCGTCGAAGCGACTAAGGTCAATGAGCAGTTCTTC. Its protein product is CSVEATKVNEQFF.

Comments on this clonotype: The junction does not match germline at one end; this may be a read error. V usage is TRBV4-1 and J usage is TRBJ1-2; 7 bases line up with TRBD1. The CDR3 contains 14 residues. Germline-derived CDR1 and CDR2 are MGHRA and YSYEKL. CDR3 nucleotide sequence: TGCTCCAGCAGCTCCGGGACAGATAACTATGGCTACGCCTTC. Translated, it gives CSSSSGTDNYGYAF.

The sample holds a few counts of this clonotype. At one end, the junction sequence differs from germline, possibly due to a read error. V is TRBV11-3 and J is TRBJ2-7; tentative D call: TRBD1 (5 bases). The CDR3 is 15 residues long. From germline, CDR1 is SGHNT and CDR2 YENEEA. CDR3 nucleotide sequence: TGTGCCAGCAGCTTAGATGGGGCCCAGGCTCGCGCGCAGTATTTC. This translates into CASSLDGAQARAQYF.

Regarding this clonotype: Germline and junction disagree at one end, which may indicate a read error. The chain couples TRBV6-2 or TRBV6-3 to TRBJ2-2; 12 bases map to TRBD1. The CDR3 length is 15 residues. Germline CDR1 and CDR2: MNHEY and SVGEGT. CDR3 protein: CATSPGTGGTGEMFF. The CDR3 nucleotides are TGTGCCACCAGTCCCGGGACAGGGGGCACCGGGGAGATGTTTTTT.

About this clonotype: One junction end does not reproduce the germline sequence, and a read error may be involved. The chain couples TRBV12-3 or TRBV12-4 to TRBJ2-7; 10 bases line up with TRBD2. The CDR3 is 15 residues long. The CDR3 loop is CASSYISGRPYEQYF. CDR3 DNA: TGTGCCAGCAGTTACATTAGCGGGAGGCCCTACGAGCAGTATTTC.

A note on this clonotype: A junction end diverges from the germline sequence, so it may reflect a read error. The chain carries TRBV11-3 and TRBJ1-1; 7 positions agree with TRBD1. The CDR3 consists of 16 residues. Germline-derived CDR1 and CDR2 are SGHNT and YENEEA. Here the CDR3 DNA reads TGTGACAGCAGCCTCCGGGACAGAACCCTGAATACTGAGGCTTTCTTT. Translated: CDSSLRDRTLNTEAFF. The complete variable domain, with remaining parts taken from reference TRBV11-3 and TRBJ1-1, reads EAGVVQSPRYKIIEKKQPVAFWCNPISGHNTLYWYLQNLGQGPELLIRYENEEAVDDSQLPKDRFSAERLKGVDSTLKIQPAELGDSAVYLCDSSLRDRTLNTEAFFGQGTRLTVV.

This clonotype was seen at least ten times. The V call is TRBV10-2, the J call TRBJ2-2, with D unclear. V was shortened by 2 bases and J by 10 bases, with 8 bases between the two germline ends. CDR1 is WSHSY, CDR2 SAAADI, per germline. The CDR3 runs 12 residues. CDR3 sequence: CASSETRSELFF. The DNA of the CDR3 is TGCGCCAGCAGTGAGACCAGGTCGGAGCTGTTTTTT.

This clonotype was seen a handful of times. A much larger clone lies a single base off, so this may be a read error. The chain recombines TRBV20-1 with TRBJ2-5, with D perhaps TRBD1 (6 bases). The CDR3 totals 14 residues. Germline V gene data show CDR1 as DFQATT and CDR2 as SNEGSKA (reference sequence). CDR3 sequence (DNA): TGCACTGCCGCCTCAGGACAGTTCCAAGAGACCCAGTACTTC. It encodes CTAASGQFQETQYF.

CDR3 coding DNA: TGCAGTGTTGAAAAAGGACAGCGGAGTGGCTACACCTTC. It encodes CSVEKGQRSGYTF. This rearrangement joins TRBV20-1 to TRBJ1-2, with a weak D call TRBD1 (6 bases). Germline CDR1 is DFQATT and CDR2 is SNEGSKA (reference sequence). This CDR3 spans 13 amino acids. V lost 7 bases to trimming and J lost 7 bases, with 19 bases between them.

For this clonotype: Germline and junction disagree at one end, which may indicate a read error. This rearrangement joins TRBV11-2 to TRBJ1-1; D remains unclear. The CDR3 length is 14 residues. Germline V gene lookup returns CDR1 SGHAT and CDR2 FQNNGV. The chain's CDR3 is CASSRTTVYNEVFF. The CDR3 DNA is TGTGCCAGCAGCCGGACGACGGTTTACAATGAAGTTTTCTTC.

J is TRBJ1-6 and V is TRBV7-9; 7 bases agree with TRBD1. Germline V CDR1 and CDR2: SEHNR, FQNEAQ (reference sequence). This CDR3 has 12 residues. CDR3 in DNA: TGTATCAGTAGCAACAGGGGTTCACCCCTCCACTTT. This gives the protein CISSNRGSPLHF.

In the case of this clonotype: A junction boundary mismatches the germline segment, possibly from a read error. J is TRBJ2-7 and V is TRBV4-1; D could derive from TRBD1 or TRBD2 (5 bases each). There are 14 residues in the CDR3. The germline V gene has CDR1 MGHRA and CDR2 YSYEKL. CDR3 protein: CAGSQGGGPEEQYF. In DNA, the CDR3 is TGCGCCGGCAGCCAAGGTGGGGGTCCTGAAGAGCAGTACTTC.

Worth noting for this clonotype: The CDR3 ends on some other residue instead of the conserved phenylalanine or tryptophan, so this is likely a read error. V is TRBV29-1 and J is TRBJ2-3, with D perhaps TRBD2 (7 bases). Per the germline V gene, CDR1 is SQVTM and CDR2 is ANQGSEA. The CDR3 length is 17 residues. V was pared by 8 bases and J by 2 bases, with 26 bases between. This chain's CDR3 is CSLLSYVKGGDTDTQYY. The CDR3 bases are TGCAGCTTACTCTCATATGTGAAAGGGGGGGACACAGATACGCAGTATTAT.

Note on this clonotype: The junction differs from germline at one of its ends, possibly a read error. This rearrangement joins TRBV6-6 to TRBJ1-5; D possibly corresponds to TRBD1 (6 bases). This CDR3 is 18 amino acids long. CDR1 and CDR2 from the germline V gene are MNHNY and SVGAGI (reference sequence). The CDR3 DNA follows: TGTGCCAACAGTTACTTCGGGTGGGGACATAATAGCAATCAGCCCCAGCAGTTT. Protein sequence: CANSYFGWGHNSNQPQQF.

About this clonotype: A junction end diverges from the germline sequence, so it may reflect a read error. The rearrangement joins TRBV12-3 or TRBV12-4 to TRBJ1-5; TRBD1 might be the D (6 bases). This CDR3 comprises 15 residues. For the CDR3, the DNA is TGTGGCAGCAGTTTAGGGACAAGGGGCAATCAGTCCCAGCATTTT. The encoded protein is CGSSLGTRGNQSQHF.

The rearrangement joins TRBV5-4 to TRBJ2-2; D is unclear. The germline V and J ends were trimmed by 9 bases and 3 bases, with 9 bases remaining between them. The CDR3 is 12 residues long. Germline V CDR1 and CDR2: SGHNT, YYREEE (reference sequence). CDR3 in amino acids: CANSPDTGELFF. In DNA form, the CDR3 reads TGTGCCAACAGTCCAGACACCGGGGAGCTGTTTTTT. The complete variable domain, with remaining parts taken from reference TRBV5-4 and TRBJ2-2, reads ETGVTQSPTHLIKTRGQQVTLRCSSQSGHNTVSWYQQALGQGPQFIFQYYREEENGRGNFPPRFSGLQFPNYSSELNVNALELDDSALYLCANSPDTGELFFGEGSRLTVL.